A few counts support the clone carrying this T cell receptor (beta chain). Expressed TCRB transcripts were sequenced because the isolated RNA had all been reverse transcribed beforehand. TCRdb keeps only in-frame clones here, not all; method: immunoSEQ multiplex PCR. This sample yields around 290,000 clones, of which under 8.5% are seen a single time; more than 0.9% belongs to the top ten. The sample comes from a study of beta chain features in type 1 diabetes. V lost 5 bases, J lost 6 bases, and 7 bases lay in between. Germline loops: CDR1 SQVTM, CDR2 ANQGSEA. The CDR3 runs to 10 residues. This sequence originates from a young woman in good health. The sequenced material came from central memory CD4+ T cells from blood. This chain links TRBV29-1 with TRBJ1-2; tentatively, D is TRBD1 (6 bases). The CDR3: CSVYRDGYTF. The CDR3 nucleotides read TGCAGCGTTTACAGGGATGGCTACACCTTC.